The 26 T cell receptor beta chains presented below share a single source sample, sequenced in a study of blood T cell repertoires in COVID-19. The repertoire was sequenced with immunoSEQ multiplex PCR; TCRdb's copy has only in-frame clones and lacks some. The sample carries more than 300,000 clones, 85% to 90% recorded once. Specimen: peripheral blood. These TCRs come from a woman aged 50 to 60 with COVID-19, enrolled during active disease.

This clone was picked up one time. V usage is TRBV7-2 and J usage is TRBJ1-2; D possibly corresponds to TRBD1 (6 bases). The CDR3 is 14 residues long. Germline assignment: CDR1 SGHTA and CDR2 FQGNSA. Trimming cost V 1 base and J 5 bases, with 11 bases left between them. As DNA, the CDR3 is TGTGCCAGCAGCTTAGACAGGGTGTATTATGGCTACACCTTC. It encodes CASSLDRVYYGYTF. The whole variable domain, remainder taken from reference TRBV7-2 and TRBJ1-2, is GAGVSQSPSNKVTEKGKDVELRCDPISGHTALYWYRQSLGQGLEFLIYFQGNSAPDKSGLPSDRFSAERTGGSVSTLTIQRTQQEDSAVYLCASSLDRVYYGYTFGSGTRLTVV.

The chain employs TRBV3-1 (or the pseudogene TRBV3-2) and TRBJ2-1; 7 bases agree with TRBD2. The V gene's germline CDR1 is LGHDT and CDR2 YNNKEL (reference sequence). Trimming at V came to 6 bases and at J to 6 bases, leaving 11 bases not matched to a gene. The CDR3 has 15 residues. In DNA form, the CDR3 reads TGTGCCAGCAGACGCGGACTAGGGCTCTCCAATGAGCAGTTCTTC. Translating gives CASRRGLGLSNEQFF.

V is TRBV7-2 and J is TRBJ2-5, with a possible D match to TRBD2 (5 bases). Germline V gives CDR1 SGHTA, CDR2 FQGNSA. CDR3 size: 13 residues. V lost 11 bases, J lost 0 bases, and 13 bases lay in between. The CDR3 reads CASSRGYQETQYF. The CDR3 nucleotides are TGTGCCTCCTCTCGGGGATACCAAGAGACCCAGTACTTC.

V and J are TRBV5-1 and TRBJ2-3; TRBD2 is a possible D gene (6 bases). Germline CDR1 and CDR2: SGHRS and YFSETQ. The CDR3 covers 14 residues. V was shortened by 4 bases and J by 1 base, with 10 bases between the two germline ends. In DNA form, the CDR3 reads TGCGCCAGCAGCCCCAGGGAGGGCACAGATACGCAGTATTTT. Translated, it gives CASSPREGTDTQYF.

V and J are TRBV30 and TRBJ1-5, with D unclear. Per germline, CDR1 GTSNPN and CDR2 SVGIG (reference sequence). The CDR3 has 16 amino acids. V lost 2 bases and J lost 2, with 16 bases in between. In DNA form, the CDR3 reads TGTGCCTGGAGTTTGGGTGCCGGGATTGGCAATCAGCCCCAGCATTTT. Translated, it gives CAWSLGAGIGNQPQHF. Full variable domain (remainder filled in from reference TRBV30 and TRBJ1-5): SQTIHQWPATLVQPVGSPLSLECTVEGTSNPNLYWYRQAAGRGLQLLFYSVGIGQISSEVPQNLSASRPQDRQFILSSKKLLLSDSGFYLCAWSLGAGIGNQPQHFGDGTRLSIL.

The rearrangement joins TRBV24-1 to TRBJ2-6; maybe TRBD1 (5 bases). Trimming pared 0 bases from V and 2 bases from J, leaving 16 bases between. From germline, CDR1 is KGHDR and CDR2 SFDVKD. The CDR3 is made up of 19 amino acids. The CDR3: CATSDLLGRASTGANVLTF. The CDR3 nucleotides are TGTGCCACCAGTGATTTGCTCGGCAGGGCGTCTACTGGGGCCAACGTCCTGACTTTC.

J is TRBJ1-4 and V is TRBV7-2, with D unresolved. CDR3 length: 16 residues. Per the germline V gene, CDR1 is SGHTA and CDR2 is FQGNSA. Trimming took off 2 bases at V and 2 bases at J, with 12 bases between the two ends. CDR3 amino acids: CASSLLLTLTNEKLFF. The CDR3, as DNA: TGTGCCAGCAGCTTATTATTGACACTTACTAATGAAAAACTGTTTTTT.

This clone was recorded only once. The chain employs TRBV10-1 and TRBJ2-1; tentatively, D is TRBD2 (5 bases). Per germline, CDR1 WNHNN and CDR2 SYGVQD (reference sequence). The CDR3 consists of 15 residues. V lost 4 bases and J lost 6, with 16 bases in between. CDR3: CASSANGGRGNEQFF. The CDR3 DNA is TGCGCCAGCAGTGCGAATGGAGGTCGTGGCAATGAGCAGTTCTTC.

This chain connects TRBV19 to TRBJ2-5, with a weak D call TRBD1 (5 bases). The CDR3 has 14 residues. V lost 4 bases to trimming and J lost 5 bases, with 14 bases between them. Germline values: CDR1 LNHDA, CDR2 SQIVND (reference sequence). The CDR3 loop reads CASSTQGMGETQYF. In DNA form, the CDR3 reads TGTGCCAGTAGTACGCAGGGAATGGGCGAGACCCAGTACTTC.

V and J are TRBV6-5 and TRBJ1-5; 9 bases map to TRBD1. The CDR3 has 15 residues. The ends lost 6 bases at V and 3 bases at J; junction bases unmatched: 6. From germline, CDR1 is MNHEY and CDR2 SVGAGI. In DNA form, the CDR3 reads TGTGCCAGCAGGTCCCGGGACAGGGACAATCAGCCCCAGCATTTT. Translated, it gives CASRSRDRDNQPQHF.

V and J are TRBV20-1 and TRBJ1-2, with D possibly TRBD1 on 6 matching bases. The CDR3 spans 17 residues. The V gene's germline CDR1 is DFQATT and CDR2 SNEGSKA (reference sequence). Trimming pared 3 bases from V and 1 base from J, leaving 21 bases between. CDR3 nucleotide sequence: TGCAGTGCTAGTACGTGGGGGCGGGGGCAGAATAACTATGGCTACACCTTC. Translation: CSASTWGRGQNNYGYTF.

This clone is a singleton in its sample. The J gene is TRBJ2-1, the V gene TRBV5-1, with 10 positions matching TRBD1. This CDR3 is built from 16 residues. CDR1 is SGHRS and CDR2 is YFSETQ in the germline V gene. Unmatched junction bases numbered 9, after V lost 3 bases and J lost 6 bases. CDR3 nucleotide sequence: TGCGCCAGCAGCTCGGCCTCCGGGACAGGGGTCAATGAGCAGTTCTTC. Translation gives CASSSASGTGVNEQFF.

This clone was observed a few times. The V gene is TRBV7-9, the J gene TRBJ1-2; D gene ambiguous. Germline CDR1 is SEHNR and CDR2 is FQNEAQ (reference sequence). The CDR3 runs to 15 residues. With 2 bases removed from V and 2 bases from J, the gap between germline ends came to 12 bases. This chain's CDR3 is CASSLSGPLNYGYTF. The CDR3 bases are TGTGCCAGCAGCTTAAGTGGGCCCTTAAACTATGGCTACACCTTC.

There are a few counts of this clone. The rearrangement links TRBV5-1 to TRBJ2-7, with 7 bases identical to TRBD2. This CDR3 is 14 amino acids long. V dropped 4 bases and J dropped 0; count of bases not matched to a gene: 4. In germline, CDR1 is SGHRS, CDR2 YFSETQ. The chain's CDR3 is CASSALALSYEQYF. CDR3 DNA: TGCGCCAGCAGCGCACTAGCGCTCTCCTACGAGCAGTACTTC.

The chain is built from TRBV29-1 and TRBJ1-2, with D possibly matching TRBD1 (5 bases). In germline, CDR1 is SQVTM, CDR2 ANQGSEA. The CDR3 is 11 amino acids. V was clipped by 6 bases and J by 4 bases, with 9 bases between them. The DNA of the CDR3 is TGCAGCGTCGGGACTCTCTATGGCTACACCTTC. Translating gives CSVGTLYGYTF.

The chain uses TRBV7-2 and TRBJ1-1; 7 bases match TRBD1. Germline CDR1 and CDR2: SGHTA and FQGNSA. V shed 5 bases, J shed 1 base, and the junction held 4 bases outside the gene matches. The CDR3 is 14 residues long. The CDR3 here is CASSTRTGNTEAFF. In DNA form, the CDR3 reads TGTGCCAGCAGCACCCGGACAGGGAACACTGAAGCTTTCTTT.

The V and J genes are TRBV11-2 and TRBJ2-3; TRBD2 matches 9 bases. Germline loops: CDR1 SGHAT, CDR2 FQNNGV. The V and J ends lost 4 bases and 0 bases, in that order; junction bases with no gene match: 2. CDR3 length: 15 residues. CDR3 region: CASSSLAGSTDTQYF. The CDR3 DNA is TGTGCCAGCAGCTCCCTAGCGGGGAGCACAGATACGCAGTATTTT.

For this clone: The junction differs from germline at one of its ends, possibly a read error. J is TRBJ2-7 and V is TRBV11-3; 16 bases match TRBD2. Germline values: CDR1 SGHNT, CDR2 YENEEA. This CDR3 has 20 residues. CDR3 in amino acids: CASRLAGLAGGPSLSYEQYF. CDR3 DNA sequence: TGTGCCAGCAGGTTAGCGGGACTAGCGGGAGGGCCGAGTCTGTCCTACGAGCAGTACTTC. Combining the CDR3 with reference TRBV11-3 and TRBJ2-7 gives the whole variable domain EAGVVQSPRYKIIEKKQPVAFWCNPISGHNTLYWYLQNLGQGPELLIRYENEEAVDDSQLPKDRFSAERLKGVDSTLKIQPAELGDSAVYLCASRLAGLAGGPSLSYEQYFGPGTRLTVT.

This rearrangement joins TRBV14 to TRBJ2-1; the match to TRBD2 covers 11 bases. The V segment lost 2 bases and the J segment 6 bases; nucleotides outside the gene matches: 6. CDR1 and CDR2 (germline): SGHDN, FVKESK. This CDR3 contains 16 residues. The CDR3 DNA sequence: TGTGCCAGCAGCCAACCGGGACTAGCGGTAACCAATGAGCAGTTCTTC. Translation: CASSQPGLAVTNEQFF.

The chain joins TRBV30 to TRBJ1-5; no clear D gene. Per the germline V gene, CDR1 is GTSNPN and CDR2 is SVGIG (reference sequence). Between the trimmed V and J ends, which lost 5 bases and 6 bases, there was a span of 17 bases. The CDR3 covers 14 residues. CDR3 amino acids: CAWAYKGRGQPQHF. CDR3 in DNA: TGTGCCTGGGCCTACAAAGGTCGAGGTCAGCCCCAGCATTTT.

The chain couples TRBV5-1 to TRBJ2-2; 7 bases fit TRBD1. The CDR3 is made up of 15 amino acids. The V segment lost 4 bases and the J segment 6 bases; nucleotides outside the gene matches: 9. Germline values: CDR1 SGHRS, CDR2 YFSETQ. CDR3 loop: CASSPRQGSAGELFF. The CDR3 DNA follows: TGCGCCAGCAGCCCCCGACAGGGTTCAGCCGGGGAGCTGTTTTTT.

The chain's CDR3 is CASRATGKNTGELFF. The DNA for the CDR3 is TGTGCCAGCAGGGCGACAGGGAAAAACACCGGGGAGCTGTTTTTT. This rearrangement joins TRBV7-2 to TRBJ2-2, with 7 bases identical to TRBD1. J gave up 2 bases and V 6 bases, and 6 bases lay outside the gene matches. The CDR3 runs 15 residues. CDR1 and CDR2 from the germline V gene are SGHTA and FQGNSA.

The gene calls are TRBV24-1 and TRBJ1-5, with 7 bases aligning to TRBD1. Looked up from germline, CDR1 is KGHDR and CDR2 is SFDVKD. V trimming: 3 bases; J trimming: 1 base; junction bases outside the gene matches: 5. The CDR3 has 16 amino acids. The CDR3 nucleotides are TGTGCCACCAGTGATGGTGACAGGGTAAGCAATCAGCCCCAGCATTTT. Translating gives CATSDGDRVSNQPQHF.

This chain connects TRBV25-1 to TRBJ2-2; D possibly corresponds to TRBD2 (5 bases). From germline, CDR1 is MGHDK and CDR2 SYGVNS. This CDR3 region has 13 residues. V was clipped by 8 bases and J by 3 bases, with 10 bases between them. The CDR3 is CASQRLDTGELFF. The CDR3 nucleotides are TGTGCCAGCCAGCGGTTAGACACCGGGGAGCTGTTTTTT.

The chain couples TRBV7-9 to TRBJ1-5, with D maybe TRBD1 (5 bases). Trimming left V 1 base short and J 4 bases short, with 11 bases between. CDR3 length equals 15 residues. Germline CDR1 reads SEHNR; CDR2 reads FQNEAQ (reference sequence). The CDR3 region is CASSLETTANQPQHF. The CDR3 DNA follows: TGTGCCAGCAGCTTAGAAACGACAGCGAATCAGCCCCAGCATTTT. The full variable domain, completed using reference TRBV7-9 and TRBJ1-5, is DTGVSQNPRHKITKRGQNVTFRCDPISEHNRLYWYRQTLGQGPEFLTYFQNEAQLEKSRLLSDRFSAERPKGSFSTLEIQRTEQGDSAMYLCASSLETTANQPQHFGDGTRLSIL.

CDR3 bases: TGTGCCAGCAGCTTCGGGGACAGTATGATATACGAGCAGTACTTC. Residues: CASSFGDSMIYEQYF. V gene TRBV7-6 combines with J gene TRBJ2-7; TRBD1 matches 7 bases. Looked up from germline, CDR1 is SGHVS and CDR2 is FNYEAQ. The CDR3 consists of 15 residues. The V gene end was trimmed by 3 bases and the J gene end by 4 bases; junction bases not matched to a gene: 9.